The 9 T cell receptor beta chains below all came from one sample that was sequenced in a study of CXCR3-negative and CXCR3-positive naive CD8 T cells. Findings of the study overall: Greater hydrophobicity was found in TRB CDR3s of CXCR3-positive naive cells than of CXCR3-negative naive cells.

UMI-labeled 5' RACE yielded the TRB cDNA libraries. TCRdb reworked the 5' RACE reads into one entry per CDR3 protein, no DNA. The sample table includes 150,000 or so distinct CDR3 sequences. No antigen has been identified for these receptors. The sequenced sample was naive CXCR3+ CD8+ T cells from blood. Subset given: CD45RO-CCR7+CD27+CD95- naive CD8+ T cells expressing CXCR3 (TNR3+). The receptors derive from a human donor in good health. Some clones in this sample may be carry-over from other donors' samples.

The V and J genes are TRBV7-3 and TRBJ2-1; the D call of TRBD1 rests on TCRdb alone, since no DNA is present to check it. This CDR3 has 13 amino acids. Germline-derived CDR1 and CDR2 are SGHTA and FQGTGA. This CDR3 is CASSSPGVSEQFF.

J is TRBJ1-6 and V is TRBV19; lacking DNA, the TRBD1 call made by TCRdb goes unchecked. Germline V CDR1 and CDR2: LNHDA, SQIVND (reference sequence). CDR3 length: 16 residues. This CDR3 reads CASSNPDRGAGSPLHF.

The rearrangement joins TRBV5-1 to TRBJ2-1; TCRdb calls TRBD2, which cannot be checked without DNA. Germline V gene sequence: CDR1 SGHRS, CDR2 YFSETQ. The CDR3 is 16 amino acids. The CDR3 is CASSLVGGGLYNEQFF.

This rearrangement joins TRBV5-4 to TRBJ2-7; TCRdb outputs TRBD2, but without DNA this stays unchecked. The CDR3 sequence is 14 residues long. Germline V gene data show CDR1 as SGHNT and CDR2 as YYREEE (reference sequence). The CDR3 region is CASTSELAGGEQYF.

J is TRBJ1-4 and V is TRBV4-1. The CDR3 length is 14 residues. Germline V CDR1 and CDR2: MGHRA, YSYEKL. The CDR3 loop reads CASLGIGTNEKLFF.

The chain employs TRBV19 and TRBJ2-7. Per the germline V gene, CDR1 is LNHDA and CDR2 is SQIVND (reference sequence). This CDR3 spans 16 amino acids. The CDR3: CASSPHLVGAYVEQYF.

The chain has TRBV12-3 or TRBV12-4 and TRBJ2-1; TCRdb names TRBD2, which stays unverified in the absence of DNA. CDR3 length: 16 amino acids. The CDR3 spells CASSLVAGPESDEQFF.

The chain employs TRBV12-3 or TRBV12-4 and TRBJ1-5. The CDR3 contains 12 residues. The CDR3 loop is CASSLSGQPQHF.

This rearrangement joins TRBV28 to TRBJ1-5. Germline lookup yields CDR1 MDHEN and CDR2 SYDVKM. This CDR3 comprises 16 residues. The CDR3 here is CASSPRVPGPNQPQHF.